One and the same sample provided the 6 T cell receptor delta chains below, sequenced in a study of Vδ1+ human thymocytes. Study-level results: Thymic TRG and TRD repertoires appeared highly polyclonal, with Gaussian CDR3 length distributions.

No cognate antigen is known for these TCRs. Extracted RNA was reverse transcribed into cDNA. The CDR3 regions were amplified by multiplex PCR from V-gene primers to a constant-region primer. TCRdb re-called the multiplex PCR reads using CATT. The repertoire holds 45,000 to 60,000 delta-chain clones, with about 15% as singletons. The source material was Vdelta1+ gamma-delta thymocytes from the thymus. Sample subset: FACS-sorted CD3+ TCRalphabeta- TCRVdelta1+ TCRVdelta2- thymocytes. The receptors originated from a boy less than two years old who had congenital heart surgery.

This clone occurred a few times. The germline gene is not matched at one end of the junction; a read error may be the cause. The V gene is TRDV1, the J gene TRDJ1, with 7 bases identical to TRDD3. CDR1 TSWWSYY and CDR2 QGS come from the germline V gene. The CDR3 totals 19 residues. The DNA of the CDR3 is TGTGCTCTTGGGGAAGTACACTGGGGATCTTTGAAAAACACCGATAAACCCATCTTT. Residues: CALGEVHWGSLKNTDKPIF.

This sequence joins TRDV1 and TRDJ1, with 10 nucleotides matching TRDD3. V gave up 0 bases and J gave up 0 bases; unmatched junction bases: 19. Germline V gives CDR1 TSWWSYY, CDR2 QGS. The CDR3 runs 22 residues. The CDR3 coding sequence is TGTGCTCTTGGGGAACTAGTATTACCGCATGAGTACTGGGGGATTCACACCGATAAACTCATCTTT. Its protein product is CALGELVLPHEYWGIHTDKLIF.

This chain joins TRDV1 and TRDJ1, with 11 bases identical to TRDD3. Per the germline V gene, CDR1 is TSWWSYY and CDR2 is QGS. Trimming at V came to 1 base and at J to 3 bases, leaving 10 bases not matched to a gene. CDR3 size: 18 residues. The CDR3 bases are TGTGCTCTTGGGGAACCTTCCTATTGGGGGATACGTCCCGATAAACTCATCTTT. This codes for CALGEPSYWGIRPDKLIF.

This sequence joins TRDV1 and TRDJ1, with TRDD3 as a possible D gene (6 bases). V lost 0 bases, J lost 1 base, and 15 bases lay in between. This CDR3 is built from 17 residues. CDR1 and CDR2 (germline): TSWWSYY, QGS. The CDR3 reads CALGELWRGTPTDKLIF. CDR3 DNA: TGTGCTCTTGGGGAACTGTGGCGGGGGACCCCCACCGATAAACTCATCTTT.

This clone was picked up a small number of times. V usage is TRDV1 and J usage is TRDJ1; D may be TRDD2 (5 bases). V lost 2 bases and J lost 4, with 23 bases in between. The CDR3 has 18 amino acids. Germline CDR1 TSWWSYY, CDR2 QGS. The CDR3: CALGEVPLFIHCNDKLIF. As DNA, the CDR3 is TGTGCTCTTGGGGAAGTTCCTCTCTTTATTCACTGCAACGATAAACTCATCTTT.

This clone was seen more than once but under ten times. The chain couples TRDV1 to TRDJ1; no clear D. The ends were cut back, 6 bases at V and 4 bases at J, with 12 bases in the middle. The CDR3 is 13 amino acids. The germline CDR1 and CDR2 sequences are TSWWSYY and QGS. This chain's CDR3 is CALGVNSLDKLIF. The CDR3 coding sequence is TGTGCTCTTGGTGTTAACAGCCTCGATAAACTCATCTTT.